This TCR beta chain is from a study of blood T cell repertoires in COVID-19 (TCRdb year 2020). Concerning the study at large: Collaborator samples came from the United States, Italy and Spain and covered acute and convalescent phases of COVID-19. Nearly every sample came with metadata listing a de-identified subject ID, COVID-19 status, age in years and sex. The material from the prospective study consisted of cDNA or gDNA derived from T cells, B-cell-depleted T cells, or PBMCs. Samples were obtained from the ongoing ImmuneRACE study (first 160 participants) and from 1,000 to 1,500 subjects provided by 6 global collaborators. The repertoires were released in a freely available public database meant as a resource for research on the immune response to SARS-CoV-2. Deeply sampled blood TCRbeta repertoires from subjects exposed to, actively infected with, or recovered from COVID-19 were included in the dataset. Where available, HLA class I and class II types were taken from metadata supplied by the sample provider and were not determined by assay-based typing. What the study reported, not specific to this receptor: The quantity of clinical and demographic metadata differed by source and by participant and was supplied without curation.

Unmatched junction bases come to 4, with V trimmed by 2 bases and J by 3 bases. Reading from cysteine to phenylalanine, the CDR3 counts 15 amino acids. Left in the record is the CDR3 DNA by itself, 45 bases read in frame from the first base. In the germline V gene, CDR1 corresponds to MNHNS and CDR2 to SASEGT. TCRbeta CDR3 regions were amplified from genomic DNA using the immunoSEQ Assay, a bias-controlled multiplex PCR. From the authors' description of their analysis: The number of nucleated cells in each sample was estimated by amplification of reference gene primers within the assay. To quantify the absolute abundance of each unique TCRbeta CDR3 rearrangement, sequence reads were collapsed and filtered. Productive Simpson clonality was computed per sample as the square root of Simpson's diversity index over productive rearrangements. Sourced from immuneACCESS, this table was stored by TCRdb with only in-frame sequences that have V and J called. A share of the clones is absent; for the studies checked, an unresolved V gene accounts for under half, and the remainder has no known explanation. The V and J calls and clone size were taken over from that table, and D and trimming were inferred from the DNA. This sample gives some 170,000 clones in total; around 80% of them show up just once. Approximately 18% of the sample is taken by the ten largest.

Whole blood was collected in K2EDTA tubes by collaborating institutions according to the institutions' own protocols. For TCRbeta analysis, collaborators shipped samples in one of three forms: frozen whole blood, isolated PBMCs, or DNA extracted from either of those sample types. A word on this clone: Its antigen is still unknown. No base qualities exist here, and no much larger clone lies one base off it.

Here the chain combines TRBV6-1 and TRBJ2-7, with 10 junctional bases fitting TRBD1. The sequence was obtained from a woman older than 75 with acute or convalescent COVID-19. The sequenced sample was peripheral blood. The CDR3 has the sequence CASSEWGTGVYEQYF. DNA sequence: TGTGCCAGCAGTGAATGGGGGACAGGGGTCTACGAGCAGTACTTC.